A selection of T cell receptor beta chains follows, all from one sample in a study of blood T cell repertoires in COVID-19. This table comes from immunoSEQ multiplex PCR, and its TCRdb copy is limited to in-frame clones, with some not included. The data show approximately 40,000 clones, under 90% seen once. The sample was peripheral blood. These receptors came from a human donor in a cohort sampled during active COVID-19. CDR3s include the opening cysteine and the closing phenylalanine or tryptophan. A D gene is named only where the DNA matches it firmly. Rows may omit the clone size; those that give it use once, few, many or a size class.

TRBJ1-2,TRBV24-1,NA,NA,TGTGCCACCAGTGAACAGGGCTATGGCTACACCTTC,CATSEQGYGYTF
TRBJ2-5,TRBV6-4,NA,TRBD2,TGTGCCAGTTGCGGGGGACGGTACCAAGAGACCCAGTACTTC,CASCGGRYQETQYF
TRBJ1-2,TRBV3-1/TRBV3-2,NA,TRBD1,TGTGCCAGCACCCCAGTGGGACAGGGGTCTGGCTACACCTTC,CASTPVGQGSGYTF
TRBJ2-5,TRBV6-2/TRBV6-3,NA,NA,TGTGCCAGCAGTTACGTACTTGCCGGGGTAAAGACCCAGTACTTC,CASSYVLAGVKTQYF
TRBJ1-2,TRBV5-1,once,TRBD1,TGCGCCAGCAGCTTGGGACAGGGATCCTATGGCTACACCTTC,CASSLGQGSYGYTF
TRBJ1-1,TRBV18,NA,NA,TGTGCCAGCTCACCGTTCTCAGGGCGTACTGAAGCTTTCTTT,CASSPFSGRTEAFF
TRBJ1-5,TRBV15,NA,NA,TGTGCCACCAGCAGAGCCCCGGTTGGCAATCAGCCCCAGCATTTT,CATSRAPVGNQPQHF
TRBJ1-5,TRBV24-1,NA,TRBD1,TGTGCCACCAGTGATGCCCAGGGGGTACGTCCCCAGCATTTT,CATSDAQGVRPQHF
TRBJ1-6,TRBV7-2,NA,NA,TGTGCCAGCAGTGGGGAGGGCAATTCACCCCTCCACTTT,CASSGEGNSPLHF
TRBJ1-3,TRBV2,few,NA,TGTGCCAGCAGATCAGGGGCTGGAAACACCATATATTTT,CASRSGAGNTIYF
TRBJ2-2,TRBV10-3,NA,TRBD1,TGTGCCACGGGACAGGGGGCGGGCACCGGGGAGCTGTTTTTT,CATGQGAGTGELFF
TRBJ2-2,TRBV11-2,once,TRBD1,TGTGCCAGCAGCTTAGTTCCGGGACAGGGGAGCGCCGGGGAGCTGTTTTTT,CASSLVPGQGSAGELFF
TRBJ1-2,TRBV28,NA,TRBD1,TGTGCCAGCCTCCATGAACCGGGACAGGGGTTCTATGGCTACACCTTC,CASLHEPGQGFYGYTF
TRBJ1-3,TRBV27,NA,NA,TGTGCCAGCAGATTCGACGGGGGAAACACCATATATTTT,CASRFDGGNTIYF
TRBJ1-2,TRBV4-2,NA,NA,TGTGCCAGCAGCCAAGATTTGAATGCCCCCGGCGGCGGCTACACCTTC,CASSQDLNAPGGGYTF
TRBJ2-2,TRBV10-3,NA,NA,TGTGCCATCAGTGGGGCAGGACAGAACACCGGGGAGCTGTTTTTT,CAISGAGQNTGELFF
TRBJ1-3,TRBV5-1,NA,NA,TGCGCCAGCAGCTTGGATCGGTCCTCTGGAAACACCATATATTTT,CASSLDRSSGNTIYF
TRBJ2-5,TRBV18,NA,NA,TGTGCCAGCTCACCATCCGGGGAAAGGGAGACCCAGTACTTC,CASSPSGERETQYF
TRBJ2-1,TRBV6-2/TRBV6-3,NA,TRBD1,TGTGCCAGCAGTTATTCCTGGGACAGGAACTACAATGAGCAGTTCTTC,CASSYSWDRNYNEQFF